This entry concerns a single T cell receptor beta chain. The V and J ends lost 5 bases and 3 bases respectively, with 14 bases between them. Germline V gene sequence: CDR1 GTSNPN, CDR2 SVGIG (reference sequence). The CDR3 runs to 14 residues. The data were taken from a study of blood T cell repertoires in COVID-19. Measured with immunoSEQ multiplex PCR; TCRdb has only the in-frame clones, and not every one. The sample records about 10,000 clones, about nine tenths being singletons. The V and J genes are TRBV30 and TRBJ1-3; perhaps TRBD1 as D (6 bases). Sequences were obtained from peripheral blood. This receptor was taken from a woman in her forties or fifties with active COVID-19. The CDR3 region is CAWSGTYSGNTIYF. The CDR3 DNA reads TGTGCCTGGTCCGGGACATATAGTGGAAACACCATATATTTT.